The clone carrying this TCR beta chain was seen repeatedly, ten times or more. Its antigen is currently unknown. Trimming removed 5 bases from V and 1 base from J, with 15 bases in between. The CDR3 spans 16 residues. Germline CDR1 is LGHNA and CDR2 is YNFKEQ. This specimen comes from a study of human T cells and chemical hapten exposure. General study findings and limits: Each of the donors had alopecia, so their immune responses may not resemble those of healthy people. The number of TCRs above 1 in 1000 frequency did not change after DPC sensitization.

Via MiXCR, TCRdb re-called the RACE reads, giving one row per CDR3 protein. The profile shows 95,000 to 100,000 distinct CDR3 sequences, less than 14% of them singletons. Time point given: pre-sensitization, week 0. This sample's treatment: therapeutic diphenylcyclopropenone sensitization with weekly scalp DPC. The origin of this receptor is a woman in her sixties with alopecia areata. Some clones in this sample may be carry-over from other donors' samples. The sequenced sample was whole blood, obtained in connection with sensitization to the hapten diphenylcyclopropenone (DPC). The chain recombines TRBV4-2 with TRBJ2-1; D not certain. DNA of the CDR3: TGTGCCAGCAGCTTTGTGTCGGCCAGTTCCTACAATGAGCAGTTCTTC. Its protein is CASSFVSASSYNEQFF.